Following are 21 T cell receptor beta chains from one sample sequenced in a study of STAT3 mutations in large granular lymphocyte leukemia (dated by TCRdb to the late 2010s). Library preparation used the immunoSEQ multiplex PCR assay. TCRdb's version of the immuneACCESS table is confined to in-frame rearrangements and falls short of the full clone set. An unresolved V gene accounts for under half of the shortfall where checked; the remainder is of unknown origin. The sample table contains 9,500 to 12,000 clones; only one count was recorded for roughly 54% of them. The ten largest clones capture roughly 9% of the sample. Paper-wide results and their limitations: At least one immunodominant TCRbeta clonotype was identified in every T-LGLL patient, and multiple immunodominant subclonotypes were identified in about half of the T-LGLL patients.

Which antigens these TCRs recognize remains unknown. Material: peripheral blood mononuclear cells. These receptor sequences come from a boy between 5 and 17 years old with T-cell large granular lymphocyte leukemia. Some clones in this sample may be carry-over from other donors' samples. The age is the age at diagnosis.

The CDR3 region is CASSPAGTTYEQYF. For the CDR3, the DNA is TGTGCCAGCAGCCCCGCGGGTACTACCTACGAGCAGTACTTC. The chain employs TRBV27 and TRBJ2-7; TRBD2 might be the D (5 bases). CDR1 is MNHEY and CDR2 is SMNVEV in the germline V gene (reference sequence). Trimming took off 6 bases at V and 2 bases at J, with 14 bases between the two ends. CDR3 length: 14 residues.

The genes are TRBV14 and TRBJ1-2, with TRBD1 matching 7 bases. Germline V CDR1 and CDR2: SGHDN, FVKESK. Losses at the gene ends were 5 bases for V and 7 bases for J; bases not matched to a gene: 7. The CDR3 is 13 amino acids. The CDR3 bases are TGTGCCAGCAGCGCCTCGGACAGGTTTGGCTACACCTTC. This encodes CASSASDRFGYTF.

The chain joins TRBV30 to TRBJ1-2, with 7 bases identical to TRBD1. The CDR3 spans 14 residues. Unmatched junction bases numbered 11, after V lost 1 base and J lost 9 bases. Germline lookup yields CDR1 GTSNPN and CDR2 SVGIG (reference sequence). CDR3 sequence (DNA): TGTGCCTGGAGTGGGGACAGTTCCGGAGTTAGCTACACCTTC. It translates to CAWSGDSSGVSYTF.

In this sample, this clone turned up once. The chain links TRBV5-6 to TRBJ1-6; the D is unclear. The CDR3 loop spans 16 amino acids. V shed 4 bases and J shed 5 bases, with 16 bases lying between them. In germline, CDR1 is SGHDT, CDR2 YYEEEE. Here the CDR3 reads CASSMNRRRNNSPLHF. For the CDR3, the DNA is TGTGCCAGCAGCATGAACCGACGGAGAAATAATTCACCCCTCCACTTT.

This clone has just a few counts. The gene calls are TRBV30 and TRBJ2-7, with D perhaps being TRBD1 or TRBD2 (6 bases each). V gave up 2 bases and J gave up 6 bases, with 8 bases separating them. From germline, CDR1 is GTSNPN and CDR2 SVGIG (reference sequence). The CDR3 is 11 amino acids. The CDR3 protein is CAWSWGAEQYF. Here the CDR3 DNA reads TGTGCCTGGAGTTGGGGGGCCGAGCAGTACTTC.

This clone has just a few counts. The chain links TRBV5-6 to TRBJ2-5; D is undetermined. Trimming left V 0 bases short and J 2 bases short, with 11 bases between. Germline V gene data show CDR1 as SGHDT and CDR2 as YYEEEE. The CDR3 runs to 15 residues. This chain's CDR3 is CASSLAFGRQETQYF. DNA of the CDR3: TGTGCCAGCAGCTTGGCCTTCGGCCGACAAGAGACCCAGTACTTC. The full variable domain, its missing parts supplied by reference TRBV5-6 and TRBJ2-5, is DAGVTQSPTHLIKTRGQQVTLRCSPKSGHDTVSWYQQALGQGPQFIFQYYEEEERQRGNFPDRFSGHQFPNYSSELNVNALLLGDSALYLCASSLAFGRQETQYFGPGTRLLVL.

The V and J genes are TRBV27 and TRBJ1-5; 8 bases are shared with TRBD1. J gave up 7 bases and V 4 bases, and 15 bases lay outside the gene matches. The CDR3 runs to 17 residues. Germline assignment: CDR1 MNHEY and CDR2 SMNVEV (reference sequence). CDR3 protein: CASSSTALDRGGQPQHF. CDR3 bases: TGTGCCAGCAGTTCAACAGCTCTCGACAGGGGTGGACAGCCCCAGCATTTT.

The chain employs TRBV18 and TRBJ2-3; weak D call: TRBD1 (5 bases). Germline V gene data show CDR1 as KGHSH and CDR2 as LQKENI. CDR3 size: 14 residues. Trimming pared 6 bases from V and 2 bases from J, leaving 12 bases between. CDR3 protein: CASSGRRHTDTQYF. CDR3 nucleotides: TGTGCCAGCTCGGGGCGGCGACACACAGATACGCAGTATTTT.

The rearrangement uses TRBV5-1 and TRBJ1-6, with 7 bases identical to TRBD1. Germline values: CDR1 SGHRS, CDR2 YFSETQ. The CDR3 runs 14 residues. The V segment lost 0 bases and the J segment 10 bases; nucleotides outside the gene matches: 4. The CDR3 region is CASSLGQGESPLHF. The CDR3 DNA reads TGCGCCAGCAGCTTGGGACAGGGAGAATCACCCCTCCACTTT. Looking up the rest from reference TRBV5-1 and TRBJ1-6 gives the full variable domain: KAGVTQTPRYLIKTRGQQVTLSCSPISGHRSVSWYQQTPGQGLQFLFEYFSETQRNKGNFPGRFSGRQFSNSRSEMNVSTLELGDSALYLCASSLGQGESPLHFGNGTRLTVT.

The chain employs TRBV19 and TRBJ2-1; either TRBD1 or TRBD2 may supply D (5 bases each). Deletions cut 1 base from V and 3 bases from J, with 16 bases between. The germline CDR1 and CDR2 sequences are LNHDA and SQIVND (reference sequence). The CDR3 has 17 amino acids. CDR3 bases: TGTGCCAGTAGTATAGCGGGGCCAATTCCCCTCTACAATGAGCAGTTCTTC. Translation: CASSIAGPIPLYNEQFF.

The chain is built from TRBV6-5 and TRBJ2-1, with D possibly being TRBD2 (5 bases). The V end was cut by 5 bases, the J end by 5 bases, with 10 bases between. The CDR3 contains 13 residues. Germline CDR1 and CDR2: MNHEY and SVGAGI. The CDR3 loop is CASSISGNNEQFF. In DNA, the CDR3 is TGTGCCAGCAGTATCTCCGGGAACAATGAGCAGTTCTTC.

The V and J genes are TRBV4-1 and TRBJ2-7; 8 positions agree with TRBD2. The V gene end was trimmed by 0 bases and the J gene end by 5 bases; junction bases not matched to a gene: 18. This CDR3 is 19 amino acids long. Germline V gene sequence: CDR1 MGHRA, CDR2 YSYEKL. The CDR3 DNA reads TGCGCCAGCAGCCAAGATCCACCCAACGGACTAGCAAATCGCGACGAGCAGTACTTC. It specifies CASSQDPPNGLANRDEQYF.

This rearrangement joins TRBV5-1 to TRBJ1-3; TRBD1 matches 8 bases. V was pared by 0 bases and J by 8 bases, with 7 bases of the junction left unmatched. Germline assignment: CDR1 SGHRS and CDR2 YFSETQ. The CDR3 contains 15 residues. The CDR3 nucleotides are TGCGCCAGCAGCTTGGATGGACAGGGCATCGACACCATATATTTT. This sequence encodes CASSLDGQGIDTIYF. Supplemented by reference TRBV5-1 and TRBJ1-3, the full variable domain reads KAGVTQTPRYLIKTRGQQVTLSCSPISGHRSVSWYQQTPGQGLQFLFEYFSETQRNKGNFPGRFSGRQFSNSRSEMNVSTLELGDSALYLCASSLDGQGIDTIYFGEGSWLTVV.

The CDR3 region is CASSISYRTNEKLFF. The CDR3 DNA reads TGTGCCAGTAGTATTTCTTACAGGACTAATGAAAAACTGTTTTTT. The rearrangement uses TRBV19 and TRBJ1-4; D is possibly TRBD1 (5 bases). Trimming stripped 3 bases from V and 2 bases from J, with 10 bases between. The CDR3 runs to 15 residues. From germline, CDR1 is LNHDA and CDR2 SQIVND (reference sequence).

The chain recombines TRBV6-6 with TRBJ2-6, with D unresolved. The CDR3 is made up of 16 amino acids. V lost 3 bases to trimming and J lost 1 base, with 10 bases between them. In germline, CDR1 is MNHNY, CDR2 SVGAGI (reference sequence). The CDR3 here is CASSYIPRSGANVLTF. The CDR3 DNA is TGTGCCAGCAGTTATATCCCCAGGTCTGGGGCCAACGTCCTGACTTTC.

The chain employs TRBV5-5 and TRBJ2-7, with D perhaps being TRBD1 or TRBD2 (5 bases each). This CDR3 is built from 14 residues. V lost 3 bases and J 10 bases, leaving 20 bases between the germline ends. Germline V gene data show CDR1 as SGHKS and CDR2 as YYEKEE (reference sequence). The CDR3 reads CASSWPGTGPPQYF. The DNA for the CDR3 is TGTGCCAGCAGCTGGCCAGGCACGGGACCACCTCAGTACTTC.

CDR3 amino acids: CATRDDLLGGDIQYF. The CDR3 bases are TGTGCCACCAGAGACGACCTCCTCGGGGGGGACATTCAGTACTTC. The genes are TRBV2 and TRBJ2-4, with 8 bases lining up with TRBD2. J gave up 8 bases and V 10 bases, and 16 bases lay outside the gene matches. CDR1 is SNHLY, CDR2 FYNNEI, per germline. The CDR3 is 15 residues long.

The table lists this clone with a few counts. This chain connects TRBV5-6 to TRBJ2-5, with TRBD1 matching over 7 bases. Germline V gives CDR1 SGHDT, CDR2 YYEEEE. V gave up 3 bases and J gave up 2 bases; unmatched junction bases: 1. The CDR3 spans 13 residues. The CDR3 coding sequence is TGTGCCAGCAGCTCGGGACAGCAAGAGACCCAGTACTTC. This encodes CASSSGQQETQYF.

The chain links TRBV5-4 to TRBJ2-5, with D hard to call. Germline V gene sequence: CDR1 SGHNT, CDR2 YYREEE (reference sequence). Trimming took 0 bases from V and 1 from J, leaving 7 bases between them. There are 14 residues in the CDR3. The CDR3 sequence is CASSLERAQETQYF. CDR3 nucleotides: TGTGCCAGCAGCTTGGAACGGGCCCAAGAGACCCAGTACTTC.

This chain uses TRBV7-9 with TRBJ2-7, with D perhaps TRBD1 (5 bases). Germline V lookup: CDR1 SEHNR, CDR2 FQNEAQ (reference sequence). The CDR3 is 12 residues long. The V and J ends lost 10 bases and 2 bases respectively, with 12 bases between them. Here the CDR3 reads CATSGITYEQYF. DNA for the CDR3: TGTGCCACCTCAGGGATTACCTACGAGCAGTACTTC.

CDR3 in DNA: TGCAGCGTTGATAAACCGGGCGGCTACACCTTC. Translation gives CSVDKPGGYTF. V usage is TRBV29-1 and J usage is TRBJ1-2; the D is unclear. There are 11 residues in the CDR3. The V gene's germline CDR1 is SQVTM and CDR2 ANQGSEA. V was cut by 3 bases and J by 8 bases, with 10 bases left in between.